This entry describes one TCR beta chain. This sample is part of a study of T cells in Graves' hyperthyroidism and ophthalmopathy. Germline CDR1 GTSNPN, CDR2 SVGIG (reference sequence). The V end lost 3 bases, the J end lost 6 bases, and 16 bases lay between the germline ends. This CDR3 is 14 amino acids long. What was amplified from RNA transcripts were TCR beta CDR3 regions. The TCR CDR3 was amplified in a first-round RT-PCR using the HTBI primer set. TCRdb processed the multiplex PCR reads anew with MiXCR; each CDR3 protein has one entry. Counted here are 250,000 to 300,000 distinct CDR3 sequences, roughly a fifth occurring once; the ten biggest clones make up about 40%.

The TCR sequence derives from a man in his fifties with Graves' ophthalmopathy. The chain combines TRBV30 with TRBJ2-3; D is perhaps TRBD1 or TRBD2 (5 bases each). The sequencing input was blood. The CDR3 region is CAWSLGVSLDTQYF. The CDR3 DNA is TGTGCCTGGAGCCTGGGGGTTTCTCTGGATACGCAGTATTTT.